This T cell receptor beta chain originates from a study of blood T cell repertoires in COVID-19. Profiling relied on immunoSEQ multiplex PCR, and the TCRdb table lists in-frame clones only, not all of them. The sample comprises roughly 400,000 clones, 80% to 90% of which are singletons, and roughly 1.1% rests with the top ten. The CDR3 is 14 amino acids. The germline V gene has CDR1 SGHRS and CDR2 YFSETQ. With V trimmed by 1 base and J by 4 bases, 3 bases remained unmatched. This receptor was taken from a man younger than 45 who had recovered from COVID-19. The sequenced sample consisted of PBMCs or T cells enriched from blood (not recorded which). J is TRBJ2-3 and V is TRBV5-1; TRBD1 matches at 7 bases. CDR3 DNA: TGCGCCAGCAGCTTGAGGCAGGGGGCAGATACGCAGTATTTT. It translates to CASSLRQGADTQYF.